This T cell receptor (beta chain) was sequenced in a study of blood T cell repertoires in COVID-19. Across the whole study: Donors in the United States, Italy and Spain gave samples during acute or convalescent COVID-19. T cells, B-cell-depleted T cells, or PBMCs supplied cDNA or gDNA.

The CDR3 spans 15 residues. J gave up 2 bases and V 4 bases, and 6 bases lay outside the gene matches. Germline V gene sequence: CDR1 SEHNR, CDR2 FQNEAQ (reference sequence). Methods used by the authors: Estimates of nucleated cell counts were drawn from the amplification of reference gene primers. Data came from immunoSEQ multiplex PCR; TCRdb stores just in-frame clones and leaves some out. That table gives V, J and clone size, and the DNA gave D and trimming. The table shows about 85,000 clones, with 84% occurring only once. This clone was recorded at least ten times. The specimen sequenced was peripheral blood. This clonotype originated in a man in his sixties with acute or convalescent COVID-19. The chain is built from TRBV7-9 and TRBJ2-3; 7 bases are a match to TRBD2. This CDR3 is CASSSLGGSTDTQYF. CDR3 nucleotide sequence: TGTGCCAGCAGCTCCCTCGGGGGGTCCACAGATACGCAGTATTTT.